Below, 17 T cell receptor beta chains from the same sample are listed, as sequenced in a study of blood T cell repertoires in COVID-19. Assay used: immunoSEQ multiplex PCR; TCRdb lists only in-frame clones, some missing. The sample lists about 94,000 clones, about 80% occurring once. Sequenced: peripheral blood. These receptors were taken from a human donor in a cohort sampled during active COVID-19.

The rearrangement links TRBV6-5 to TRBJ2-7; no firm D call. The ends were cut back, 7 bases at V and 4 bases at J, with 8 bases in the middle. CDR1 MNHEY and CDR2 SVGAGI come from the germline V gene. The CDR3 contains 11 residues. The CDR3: CASTNFYEQYF. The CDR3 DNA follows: TGTGCCAGCACCAATTTTTACGAGCAGTACTTC.

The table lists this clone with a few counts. CDR3 region: CASSQELASTDTQYF. The CDR3 DNA reads TGCGCCAGCAGCCAAGAATTAGCGAGCACAGATACGCAGTATTTT. The gene calls are TRBV4-1 and TRBJ2-3, with D possibly TRBD2 on 5 matching bases. The CDR3 sequence is 15 residues long. Germline V gene data show CDR1 as MGHRA and CDR2 as YSYEKL. V lost 0 bases, J lost 0 bases, and 7 bases lay in between.

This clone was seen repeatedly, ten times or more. CDR3 sequence (DNA): TGTGCCAGCGGGGACAGGGACGGCACAGATACGCAGTATTTT. Residues: CASGDRDGTDTQYF. The V and J genes are TRBV27 and TRBJ2-3; 9 bases match TRBD1. Germline-derived CDR1 and CDR2 are MNHEY and SMNVEV (reference sequence). This CDR3 has 14 amino acids. The V gene end was trimmed by 8 bases and the J gene end by 1 base; junction bases not matched to a gene: 4.

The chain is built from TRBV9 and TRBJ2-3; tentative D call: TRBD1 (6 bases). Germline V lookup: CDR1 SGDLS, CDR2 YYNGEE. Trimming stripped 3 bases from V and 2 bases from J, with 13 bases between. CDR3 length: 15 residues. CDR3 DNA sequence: TGTGCCAGCAGCGCGACAGGTGGTCCCACAGATACGCAGTATTTT. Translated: CASSATGGPTDTQYF.

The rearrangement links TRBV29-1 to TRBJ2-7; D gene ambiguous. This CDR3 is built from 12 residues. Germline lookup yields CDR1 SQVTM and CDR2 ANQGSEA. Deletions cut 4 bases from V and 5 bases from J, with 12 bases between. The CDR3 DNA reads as TGCAGCGTTGGTCCCCGCGGCCACGAGCAGTACTTC. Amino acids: CSVGPRGHEQYF.

The CDR3 nucleotides read TGTGCCAGCAGCGTAGCTCAGGGGGGAAGTGAAAAACTGTTTTTT. It yields the protein CASSVAQGGSEKLFF. The gene calls are TRBV9 and TRBJ1-4; TRBD1 matches at 7 bases. This CDR3 has 15 amino acids. The germline CDR1 and CDR2 sequences are SGDLS and YYNGEE. V lost 0 bases to trimming and J lost 7 bases; unmatched junction nucleotides: 6.

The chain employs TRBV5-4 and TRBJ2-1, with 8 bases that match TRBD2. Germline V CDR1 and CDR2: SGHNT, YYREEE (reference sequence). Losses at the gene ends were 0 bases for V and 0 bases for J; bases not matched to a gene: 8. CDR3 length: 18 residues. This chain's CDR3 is CASSLDLLAAYSYNEQFF. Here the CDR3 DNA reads TGTGCCAGCAGCTTGGACCTACTAGCGGCTTACTCCTACAATGAGCAGTTCTTC.

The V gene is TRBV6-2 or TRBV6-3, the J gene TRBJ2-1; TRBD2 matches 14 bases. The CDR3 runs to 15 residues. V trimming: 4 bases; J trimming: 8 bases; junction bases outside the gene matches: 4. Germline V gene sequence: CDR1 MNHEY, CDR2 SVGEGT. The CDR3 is CASSSGTSGSHEQFF. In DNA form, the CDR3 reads TGTGCCAGCAGTTCCGGGACTAGCGGGAGCCATGAGCAGTTCTTC.

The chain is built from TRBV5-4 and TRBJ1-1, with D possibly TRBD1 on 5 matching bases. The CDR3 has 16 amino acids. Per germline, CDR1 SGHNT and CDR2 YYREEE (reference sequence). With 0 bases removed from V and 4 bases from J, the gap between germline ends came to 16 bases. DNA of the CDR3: TGTGCCAGCAGCTTGGATATGGGGGGGTTTAGCACTGAAGCTTTCTTT. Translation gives CASSLDMGGFSTEAFF. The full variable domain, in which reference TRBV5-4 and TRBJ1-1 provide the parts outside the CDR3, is ETGVTQSPTHLIKTRGQQVTLRCSSQSGHNTVSWYQQALGQGPQFIFQYYREEENGRGNFPPRFSGLQFPNYSSELNVNALELDDSALYLCASSLDMGGFSTEAFFGQGTRLTVV.

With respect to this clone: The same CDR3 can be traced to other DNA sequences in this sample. The DNA for the CDR3 is TGTGCCAGCTCACCTGGCGGGGGAGAAGAGACCCAGTACTTC. Its protein is CASSPGGGEETQYF. The V gene is TRBV18, the J gene TRBJ2-5; 7 bases are shared with TRBD2. There are 14 residues in the CDR3. Germline V gene sequence: CDR1 KGHSH, CDR2 LQKENI. With 3 bases clipped from V and 3 bases from J, the junction kept 4 bases outside the gene matches.

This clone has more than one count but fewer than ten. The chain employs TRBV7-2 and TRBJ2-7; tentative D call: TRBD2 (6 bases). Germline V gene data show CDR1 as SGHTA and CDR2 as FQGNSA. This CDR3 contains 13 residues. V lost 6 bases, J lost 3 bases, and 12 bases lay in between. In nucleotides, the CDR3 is TGTGCCAGCAGTATGCGGGACCACTACGAGCAGTACTTC. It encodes CASSMRDHYEQYF. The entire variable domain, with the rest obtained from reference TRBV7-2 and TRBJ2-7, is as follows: GAGVSQSPSNKVTEKGKDVELRCDPISGHTALYWYRQSLGQGLEFLIYFQGNSAPDKSGLPSDRFSAERTGGSVSTLTIQRTQQEDSAVYLCASSMRDHYEQYFGPGTRLTVT.

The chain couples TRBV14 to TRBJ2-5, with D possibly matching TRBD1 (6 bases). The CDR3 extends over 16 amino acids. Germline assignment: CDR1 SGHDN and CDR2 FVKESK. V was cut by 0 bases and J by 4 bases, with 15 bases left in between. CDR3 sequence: CASSQDRGRGRETQYF. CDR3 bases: TGTGCCAGCAGCCAAGATCGGGGCAGGGGTAGAGAGACCCAGTACTTC.

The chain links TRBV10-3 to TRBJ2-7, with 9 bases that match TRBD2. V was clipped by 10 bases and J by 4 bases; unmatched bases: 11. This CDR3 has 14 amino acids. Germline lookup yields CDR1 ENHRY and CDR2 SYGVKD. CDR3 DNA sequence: TGTGCCACCCCAGTCGGTAGCGGGAGTTACGAGCAGTACTTC. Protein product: CATPVGSGSYEQYF.

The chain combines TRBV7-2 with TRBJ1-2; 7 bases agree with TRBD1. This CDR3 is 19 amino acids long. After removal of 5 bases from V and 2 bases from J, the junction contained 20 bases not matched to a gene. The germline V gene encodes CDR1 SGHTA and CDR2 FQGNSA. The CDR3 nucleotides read TGTGCCAGCAGCCGCCGGACAGGCGCTCGGGTCTTCACAAACTATGGCTACACCTTC. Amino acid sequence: CASSRRTGARVFTNYGYTF.

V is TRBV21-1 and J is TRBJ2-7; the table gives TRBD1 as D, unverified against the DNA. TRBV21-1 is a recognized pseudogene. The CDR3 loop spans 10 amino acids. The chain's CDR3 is CASSKRTGDV. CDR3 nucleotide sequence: TGTGCCAGCAGCAAACGGACAGGGGATGTC.

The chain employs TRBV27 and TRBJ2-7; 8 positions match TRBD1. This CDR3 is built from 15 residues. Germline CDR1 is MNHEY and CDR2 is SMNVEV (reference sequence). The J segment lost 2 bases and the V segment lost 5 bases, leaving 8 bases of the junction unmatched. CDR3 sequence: CASSPGQGKAYEQYF. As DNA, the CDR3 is TGTGCCAGCAGTCCTGGACAGGGTAAGGCCTACGAGCAGTACTTC.

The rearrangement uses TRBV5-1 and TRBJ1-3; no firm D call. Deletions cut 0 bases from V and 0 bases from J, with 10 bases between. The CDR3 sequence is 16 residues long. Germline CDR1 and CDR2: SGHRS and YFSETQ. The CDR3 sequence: CASSLESQVSGNTIYF. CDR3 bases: TGCGCCAGCAGCTTGGAATCCCAGGTCTCTGGAAACACCATATATTTT. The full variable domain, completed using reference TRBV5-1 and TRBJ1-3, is KAGVTQTPRYLIKTRGQQVTLSCSPISGHRSVSWYQQTPGQGLQFLFEYFSETQRNKGNFPGRFSGRQFSNSRSEMNVSTLELGDSALYLCASSLESQVSGNTIYFGEGSWLTVV.